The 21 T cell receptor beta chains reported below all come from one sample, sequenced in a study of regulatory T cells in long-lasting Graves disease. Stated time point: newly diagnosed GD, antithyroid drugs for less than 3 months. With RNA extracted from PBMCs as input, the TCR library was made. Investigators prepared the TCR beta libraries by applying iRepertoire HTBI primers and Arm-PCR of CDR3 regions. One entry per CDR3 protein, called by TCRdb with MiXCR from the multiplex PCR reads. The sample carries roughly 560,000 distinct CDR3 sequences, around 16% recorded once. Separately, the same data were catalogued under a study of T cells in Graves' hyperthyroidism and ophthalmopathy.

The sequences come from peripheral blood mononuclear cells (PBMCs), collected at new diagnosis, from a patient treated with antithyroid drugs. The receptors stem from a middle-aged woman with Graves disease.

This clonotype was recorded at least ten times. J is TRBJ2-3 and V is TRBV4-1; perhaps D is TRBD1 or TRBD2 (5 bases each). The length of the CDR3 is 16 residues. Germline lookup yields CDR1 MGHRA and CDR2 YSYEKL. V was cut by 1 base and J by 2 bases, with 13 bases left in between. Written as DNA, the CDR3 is TGCGCCAGCAGCCAAGGTCCGGGACGGACCACAGATACGCAGTATTTT. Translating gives CASSQGPGRTTDTQYF.

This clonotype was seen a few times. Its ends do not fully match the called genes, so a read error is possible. Here the CDR3 DNA reads TGTGCCGGTAGTGTTAAATTGAACACTGAAGCTTTCTTT. Its protein product is CAGSVKLNTEAFF. V usage is TRBV19 and J usage is TRBJ1-1; D gene unclear. Germline CDR1 reads LNHDA; CDR2 reads SQIVND (reference sequence). CDR3 length: 13 amino acids.

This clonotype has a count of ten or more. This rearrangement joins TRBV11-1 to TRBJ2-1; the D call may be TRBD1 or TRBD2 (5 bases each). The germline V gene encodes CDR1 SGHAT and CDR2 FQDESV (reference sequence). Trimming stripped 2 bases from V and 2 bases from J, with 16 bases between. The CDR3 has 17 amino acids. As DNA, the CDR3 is TGTGCCAGCAGCTTACTACCCGGGACCCTCGCCTACAATGAGCAGTTCTTC. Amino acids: CASSLLPGTLAYNEQFF.

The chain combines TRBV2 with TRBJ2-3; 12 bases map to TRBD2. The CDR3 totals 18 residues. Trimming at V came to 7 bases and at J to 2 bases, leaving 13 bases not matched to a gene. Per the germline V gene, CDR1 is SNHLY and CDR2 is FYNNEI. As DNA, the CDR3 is TGTGCCAGCACCCCTCTCCTCCTAGCGGGGGGGCCCACAGATACGCAGTATTTT. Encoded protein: CASTPLLLAGGPTDTQYF.

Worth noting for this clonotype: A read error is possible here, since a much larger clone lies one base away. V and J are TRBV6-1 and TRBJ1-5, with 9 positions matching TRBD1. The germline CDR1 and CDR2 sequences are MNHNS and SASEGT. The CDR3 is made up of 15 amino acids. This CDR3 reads CASSRTGDSNQPQRF. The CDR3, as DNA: TGTGCCAGCAGTCGGACAGGGGATAGCAATCAGCCCCAGCGTTTT.

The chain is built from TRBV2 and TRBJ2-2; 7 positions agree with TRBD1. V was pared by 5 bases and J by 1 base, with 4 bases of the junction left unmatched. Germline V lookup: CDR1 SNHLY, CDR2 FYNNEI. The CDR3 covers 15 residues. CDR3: CASSTRTGNTGELFF. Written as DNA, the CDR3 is TGTGCCAGCAGTACCCGGACAGGGAACACCGGGGAGCTGTTTTTT.

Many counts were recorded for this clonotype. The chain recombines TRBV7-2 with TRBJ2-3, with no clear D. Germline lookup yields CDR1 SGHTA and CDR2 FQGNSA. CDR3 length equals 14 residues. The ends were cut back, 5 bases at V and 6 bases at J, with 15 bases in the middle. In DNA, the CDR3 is TGTGCCAGCAGCGTACCGTTTGGCGGCGATACGCAGTATTTT. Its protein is CASSVPFGGDTQYF. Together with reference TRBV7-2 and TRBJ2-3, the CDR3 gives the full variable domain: GAGVSQSPSNKVTEKGKDVELRCDPISGHTALYWYRQSLGQGLEFLIYFQGNSAPDKSGLPSDRFSAERTGGSVSTLTIQRTQQEDSAVYLCASSVPFGGDTQYFGPGTRLTVL.

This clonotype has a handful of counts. CDR3 region: CSASGTSGGGEETQYF. CDR3 coding DNA: TGCAGTGCTTCCGGGACTAGCGGGGGGGGGGAAGAGACCCAGTACTTC. The chain carries TRBV20-1 and TRBJ2-5; 16 bases are shared with TRBD2. The ends lost 5 bases at V and 3 bases at J; junction bases unmatched: 6. The CDR3 is made up of 16 amino acids. Germline CDR1 is DFQATT and CDR2 is SNEGSKA (reference sequence).

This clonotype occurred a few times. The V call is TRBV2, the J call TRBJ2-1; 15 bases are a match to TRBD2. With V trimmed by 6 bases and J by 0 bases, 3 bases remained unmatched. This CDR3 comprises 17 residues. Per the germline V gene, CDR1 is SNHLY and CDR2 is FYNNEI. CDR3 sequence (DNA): TGTGCCAGCAGAATGGGACTAGCGGGGGGCTCCTACAATGAGCAGTTCTTC. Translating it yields CASRMGLAGGSYNEQFF.

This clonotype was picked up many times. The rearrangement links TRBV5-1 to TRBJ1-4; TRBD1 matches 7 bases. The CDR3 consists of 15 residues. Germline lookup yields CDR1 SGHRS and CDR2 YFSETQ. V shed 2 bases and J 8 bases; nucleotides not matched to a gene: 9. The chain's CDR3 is CASSLRQGEGEKLFF. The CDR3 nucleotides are TGCGCCAGCAGCTTACGACAGGGTGAAGGCGAAAAACTGTTTTTT.

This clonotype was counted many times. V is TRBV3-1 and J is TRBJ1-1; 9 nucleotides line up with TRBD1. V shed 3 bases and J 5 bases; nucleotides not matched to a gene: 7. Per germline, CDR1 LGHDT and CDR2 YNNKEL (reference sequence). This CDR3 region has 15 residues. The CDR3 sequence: CASSQRGQGRTEAFF. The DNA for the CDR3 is TGTGCCAGCAGCCAGAGGGGACAGGGTAGAACTGAAGCTTTCTTT.

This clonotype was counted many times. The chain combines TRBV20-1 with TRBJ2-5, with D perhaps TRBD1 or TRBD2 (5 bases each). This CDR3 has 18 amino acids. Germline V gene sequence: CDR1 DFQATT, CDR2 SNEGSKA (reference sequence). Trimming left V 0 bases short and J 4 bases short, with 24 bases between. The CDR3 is CSARDFFDYRDPRETQYF. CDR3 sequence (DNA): TGCAGTGCTAGAGATTTTTTCGATTACCGGGACCCAAGAGAGACCCAGTACTTC.

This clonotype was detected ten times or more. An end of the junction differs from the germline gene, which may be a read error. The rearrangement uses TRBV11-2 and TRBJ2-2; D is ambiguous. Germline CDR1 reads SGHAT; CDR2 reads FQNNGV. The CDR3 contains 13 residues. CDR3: CASSLGYTGELFF. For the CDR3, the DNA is TGTGCCAGCAGTTTAGGGTACACCGGGGAGCTGTTTTTT.

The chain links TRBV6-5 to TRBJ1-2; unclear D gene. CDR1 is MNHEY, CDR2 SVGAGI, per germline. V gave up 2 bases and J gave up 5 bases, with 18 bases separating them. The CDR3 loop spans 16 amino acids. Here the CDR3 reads CASSYAYGLAGYGYTF. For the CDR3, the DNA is TGTGCCAGCAGTTACGCCTACGGGCTTGCTGGGTATGGCTACACCTTC.

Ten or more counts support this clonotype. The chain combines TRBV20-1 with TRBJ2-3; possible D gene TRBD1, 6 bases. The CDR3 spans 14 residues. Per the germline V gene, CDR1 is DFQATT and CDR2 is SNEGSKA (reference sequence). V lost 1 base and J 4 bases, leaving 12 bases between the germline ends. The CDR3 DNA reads TGCAGTGCTAGAGGCATACAGGGTCCAGATACGCAGTATTTT. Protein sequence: CSARGIQGPDTQYF.

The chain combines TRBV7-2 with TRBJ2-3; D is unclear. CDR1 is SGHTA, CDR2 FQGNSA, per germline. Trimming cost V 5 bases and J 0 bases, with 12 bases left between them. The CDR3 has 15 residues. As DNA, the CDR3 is TGTGCCAGCAGCCTATCAGATGTTAGCACAGATACGCAGTATTTT. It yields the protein CASSLSDVSTDTQYF.

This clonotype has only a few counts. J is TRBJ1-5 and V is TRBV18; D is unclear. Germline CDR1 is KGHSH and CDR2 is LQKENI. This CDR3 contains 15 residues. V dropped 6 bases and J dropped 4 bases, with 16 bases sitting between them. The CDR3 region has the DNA TGTGCCAGCTCTTCGTCGGGAAGTCTTAATCAGCCCCAGCATTTT. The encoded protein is CASSSSGSLNQPQHF.

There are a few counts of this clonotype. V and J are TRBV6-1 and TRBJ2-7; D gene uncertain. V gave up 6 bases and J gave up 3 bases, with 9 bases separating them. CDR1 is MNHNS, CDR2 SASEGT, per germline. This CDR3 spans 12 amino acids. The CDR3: CASSRTNYEQYF. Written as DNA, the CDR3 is TGTGCCAGCAGCAGGACCAACTACGAGCAGTACTTC.

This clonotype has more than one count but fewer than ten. The chain's CDR3 is CSARDDGRNTQYF. CDR3 DNA: TGCAGTGCTAGAGATGACGGAAGAAATACGCAGTATTTT. The chain combines TRBV20-1 with TRBJ2-3, with no clear D. The V gene lost 0 bases and the J gene lost 7 bases, with 11 bases spanning the gap. CDR1 DFQATT and CDR2 SNEGSKA come from the germline V gene (reference sequence). The CDR3 covers 13 residues.

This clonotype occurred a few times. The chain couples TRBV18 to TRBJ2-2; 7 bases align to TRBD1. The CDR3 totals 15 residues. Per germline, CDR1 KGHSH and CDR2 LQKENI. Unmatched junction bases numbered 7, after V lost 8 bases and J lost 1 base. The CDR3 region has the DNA TGTGCCAGCCCCCTGACAGGGAAGAACACCGGGGAGCTGTTTTTT. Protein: CASPLTGKNTGELFF.

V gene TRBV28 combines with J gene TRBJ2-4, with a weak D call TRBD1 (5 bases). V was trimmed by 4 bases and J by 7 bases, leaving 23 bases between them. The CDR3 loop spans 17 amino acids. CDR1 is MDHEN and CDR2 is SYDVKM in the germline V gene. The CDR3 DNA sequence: TGTGCCAGCAGTTACAGATGGACCAGGGATTTTGGGAACATTCAGTACTTC. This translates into CASSYRWTRDFGNIQYF.